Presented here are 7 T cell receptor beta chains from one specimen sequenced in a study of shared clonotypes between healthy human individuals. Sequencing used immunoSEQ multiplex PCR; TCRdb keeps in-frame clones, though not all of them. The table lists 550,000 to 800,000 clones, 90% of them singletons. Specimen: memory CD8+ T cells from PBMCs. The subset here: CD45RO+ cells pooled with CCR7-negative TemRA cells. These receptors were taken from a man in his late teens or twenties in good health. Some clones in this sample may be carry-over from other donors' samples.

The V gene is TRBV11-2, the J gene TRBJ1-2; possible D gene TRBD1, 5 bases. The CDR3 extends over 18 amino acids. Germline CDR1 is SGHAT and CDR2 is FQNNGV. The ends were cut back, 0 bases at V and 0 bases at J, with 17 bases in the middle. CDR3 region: CASSLEGTWTGANYGYTF. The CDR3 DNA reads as TGTGCCAGCAGCTTAGAGGGGACGTGGACGGGAGCTAACTATGGCTACACCTTC.

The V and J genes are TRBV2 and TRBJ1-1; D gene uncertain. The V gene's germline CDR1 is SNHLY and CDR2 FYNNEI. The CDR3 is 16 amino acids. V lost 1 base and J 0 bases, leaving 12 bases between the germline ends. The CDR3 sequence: CASSEGTATLNTEAFF. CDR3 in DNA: TGTGCCAGCAGTGAAGGGACGGCGACCTTGAACACTGAAGCTTTCTTT. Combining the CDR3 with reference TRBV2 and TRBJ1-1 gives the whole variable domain EPEVTQTPSHQVTQMGQEVILRCVPISNHLYFYWYRQILGQKVEFLVSFYNNEISEKSEIFDDQFSVERPDGSNFTLKIRSTKLEDSAMYFCASSEGTATLNTEAFFGQGTRLTVV.

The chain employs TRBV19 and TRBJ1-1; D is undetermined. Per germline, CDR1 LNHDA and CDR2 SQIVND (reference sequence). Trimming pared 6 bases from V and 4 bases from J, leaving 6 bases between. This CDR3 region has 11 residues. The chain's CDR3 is CASRYATEAFF. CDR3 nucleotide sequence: TGTGCCAGTAGGTATGCCACTGAAGCTTTCTTT.

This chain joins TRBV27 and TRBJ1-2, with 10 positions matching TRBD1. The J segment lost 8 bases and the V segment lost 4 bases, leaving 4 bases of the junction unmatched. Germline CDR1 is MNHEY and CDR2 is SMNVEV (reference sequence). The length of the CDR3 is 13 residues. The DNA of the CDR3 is TGTGCCAGCAGTTACGGACAGGGGGTAGGCTACACCTTC. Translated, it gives CASSYGQGVGYTF.

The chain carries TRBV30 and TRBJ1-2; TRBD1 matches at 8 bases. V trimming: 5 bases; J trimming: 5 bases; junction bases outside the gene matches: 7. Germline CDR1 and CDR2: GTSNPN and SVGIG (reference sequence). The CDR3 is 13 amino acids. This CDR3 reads CAWLPGTGYGYTF. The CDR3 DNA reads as TGTGCCTGGCTTCCCGGGACAGGTTATGGCTACACCTTC.

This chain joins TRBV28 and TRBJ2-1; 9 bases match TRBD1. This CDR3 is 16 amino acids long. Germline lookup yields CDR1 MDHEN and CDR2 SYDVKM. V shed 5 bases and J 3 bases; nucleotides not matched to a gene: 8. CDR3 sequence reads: CASSIQGQGFYNEQFF. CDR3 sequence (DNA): TGTGCCAGCAGTATACAAGGACAGGGGTTCTACAATGAGCAGTTCTTC. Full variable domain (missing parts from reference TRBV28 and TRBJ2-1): DVKVTQSSRYLVKRTGEKVFLECVQDMDHENMFWYRQDPGLGLRLIYFSYDVKMKEKGDIPEGYSVSREKKERFSLILESASTNQTSMYLCASSIQGQGFYNEQFFGPGTRLTVL.

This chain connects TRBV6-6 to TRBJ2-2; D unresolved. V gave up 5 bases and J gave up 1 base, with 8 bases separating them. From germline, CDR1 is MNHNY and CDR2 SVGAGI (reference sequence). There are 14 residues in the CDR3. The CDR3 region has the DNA TGTGCCAGCAGTAATCCAGGGAACACCGGGGAGCTGTTTTTT. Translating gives CASSNPGNTGELFF.